Following are 15 T cell receptor beta chains from one sample sequenced in a study of cytomegalovirus exposure and HLA in healthy donors. The repertoire was sequenced with immunoSEQ multiplex PCR; TCRdb's copy has only in-frame clones and lacks some. Altogether more than 45,000 clones are present, over 90% being singletons, with the ten largest covering approximately 2.1%. Input material: PBMCs. Receptors originate from a man aged 18-30 years in good health and CMV-seronegative.

This clone was seen a single time. The gene calls are TRBV10-3 and TRBJ2-2; 9 nucleotides agree with TRBD2. The junction had 10 bases not matched to a gene; V was cut back by 11 bases and J by 6 bases. Germline V gives CDR1 ENHRY, CDR2 SYGVKD. The CDR3 extends over 14 amino acids. CDR3 nucleotide sequence: TGTGCCCTTGCTAGCGGGGCTAACGCCGGGGAGCTGTTTTTT. Its translation is CALASGANAGELFF.

The rearrangement uses TRBV7-9 and TRBJ1-1; D gene unclear. Per germline, CDR1 SEHNR and CDR2 FQNEAQ (reference sequence). The CDR3 has 17 amino acids. The V gene lost 0 bases and the J gene lost 1 base, with 15 bases spanning the gap. This chain's CDR3 is CASSLALTLPRNTEAFF. The CDR3 DNA is TGTGCCAGCAGCTTAGCGTTAACACTACCACGGAACACTGAAGCTTTCTTT.

The V gene is TRBV4-3, the J gene TRBJ1-2; possibly TRBD1 for D (6 bases). The germline gives CDR1 LGHNA, CDR2 YSLEER. The V end was cut by 1 base, the J end by 8 bases, with 14 bases between. The CDR3 totals 14 residues. CDR3 DNA sequence: TGCGCCAGCAGCCAAGGTGGGGGGGCAGGAGGCTACACCTTC. Its translation: CASSQGGGAGGYTF.

This clone came up once. The gene calls are TRBV19 and TRBJ1-4; TRBD1 might be the D (6 bases). CDR1 is LNHDA, CDR2 SQIVND, per germline (reference sequence). The CDR3 spans 14 residues. Trimming left V 0 bases short and J 10 bases short, with 12 bases between. As DNA, the CDR3 is TGTGCCAGTAGTATAGAGCGTCAAGGGGGAAAACTGTTTTTT. It specifies CASSIERQGGKLFF.

The chain couples TRBV4-1 to TRBJ2-1, with TRBD1 as a possible D gene (6 bases). The CDR3 is 16 residues long. Germline V gene sequence: CDR1 MGHRA, CDR2 YSYEKL. Trimming took 4 bases from V and 0 from J, leaving 13 bases between them. The CDR3 region has the DNA TGCGCCAGCAGCCGGGGGCATTCAGTCTCCTACAATGAGCAGTTCTTC. It encodes CASSRGHSVSYNEQFF.

This clone has a single count. The chain has TRBV19 and TRBJ2-3, with 10 bases lining up with TRBD2. The J segment lost 7 bases and the V segment lost 3 bases, leaving 4 bases of the junction unmatched. The germline gives CDR1 LNHDA, CDR2 SQIVND (reference sequence). The CDR3 length is 14 residues. In DNA form, the CDR3 reads TGTGCCAGTAGTATCGCTAGCGGGAGAAATACGCAGTATTTT. Encoded protein: CASSIASGRNTQYF.

V usage is TRBV23-1 and J usage is TRBJ2-4, with 13 positions matching TRBD2. TRBV23-1 is flagged as an ORF with uncertain function. J gave up 1 base and V 1 base, and 4 bases lay outside the gene matches. The CDR3 loop spans 18 amino acids. The CDR3: CASSQFLTSGRAKNIQYF. The DNA for the CDR3 is TGCGCCAGCAGTCAATTCCTGACTAGCGGGAGGGCCAAAAACATTCAGTACTTC.

V is TRBV15 and J is TRBJ2-7; 14 bases agree with TRBD2. The CDR3 runs 17 residues. Per the germline V gene, CDR1 is LNHNV and CDR2 is YYDKDF (reference sequence). V shed 3 bases, J shed 4 bases, and the junction held 8 bases outside the gene matches. In nucleotides, the CDR3 is TGTGCCACCAGCAGCAGTGGGACTAGCGGGAGTCGGTACGAGCAGTACTTC. Translated, it gives CATSSSGTSGSRYEQYF.

This chain joins TRBV7-9 and TRBJ2-7; perhaps TRBD1 as D (6 bases). In germline, CDR1 is SEHNR, CDR2 FQNEAQ (reference sequence). The V end was cut by 11 bases, the J end by 5 bases, with 7 bases between. The CDR3 consists of 9 residues. This CDR3 is CAAGDEQYF. The DNA for the CDR3 is TGTGCCGCAGGGGACGAGCAGTACTTC.

The genes are TRBV15 and TRBJ2-7; weak D call: TRBD2 (6 bases). Germline CDR1 is LNHNV and CDR2 is YYDKDF (reference sequence). This CDR3 has 15 amino acids. Trimming shortened V by 1 base and J by 5 bases, and 15 bases separated the two germline ends. CDR3 nucleotide sequence: TGTGCCACCAGCAGAGCTGGCGGGGTGACCGACGAGCAGTACTTC. The encoded protein is CATSRAGGVTDEQYF.

The gene calls are TRBV5-1 and TRBJ1-2, with D tentatively TRBD1 (5 bases). The CDR3 covers 16 residues. Trimming removed 6 bases at V and 4 bases at J, with 22 bases between. In germline, CDR1 is SGHRS, CDR2 YFSETQ. In DNA form, the CDR3 reads TGCGCCAGCAAACCCCTTAATGTAGACAGCCTCTATGGCTACACCTTC. Translating gives CASKPLNVDSLYGYTF.

The V and J genes are TRBV15 and TRBJ2-5, with TRBD1 matching 9 bases. With 0 bases clipped from V and 5 bases from J, the junction kept 4 bases outside the gene matches. Looked up from germline, CDR1 is LNHNV and CDR2 is YYDKDF (reference sequence). CDR3 length: 15 residues. The CDR3 bases are TGTGCCACCAGCAGAGATACAGGGGGCGCGGAGACCCAGTACTTC. It specifies CATSRDTGGAETQYF.

This clone appeared a single time. The chain links TRBV7-2 to TRBJ2-7; 12 bases fit TRBD2. This CDR3 is built from 17 residues. Germline CDR1 and CDR2: SGHTA and FQGNSA. V was pared by 7 bases and J by 6 bases, with 16 bases of the junction left unmatched. CDR3 in DNA: TGTGCCAGCACCCGAGGACTAGCGGGATCCCCGGCTGGCGAGCAGTACTTC. It codes for CASTRGLAGSPAGEQYF.

This chain uses TRBV4-3 with TRBJ1-1; TRBD1 agrees at 10 bases. From germline, CDR1 is LGHNA and CDR2 YSLEER. V lost 4 bases, J lost 8 bases, and 7 bases stayed unmatched. The CDR3 is 14 amino acids. The CDR3 reads CASSPRTGGVEAFF. The CDR3, as DNA: TGCGCCAGCAGCCCACGGACAGGGGGAGTCGAAGCTTTCTTT.

V and J are TRBV19 and TRBJ2-1; 9 nucleotides match TRBD2. The CDR3 sequence is 14 residues long. Germline trimming cut 5 bases from V and 9 bases from J; bases unmatched to any gene: 8. Per germline, CDR1 LNHDA and CDR2 SQIVND (reference sequence). DNA for the CDR3: TGTGCCAGTAGTGGCTTAGCGGGAGAGGGTGAGCAGTTCTTC. This sequence encodes CASSGLAGEGEQFF.